Following are 8 T cell receptor beta chains from one sample sequenced in a study of tumor-infiltrating lymphocytes in primary liver carcinoma. Co-extracting RNA and DNA was done with roughly 17-31 mg of unsorted bulk tissue as input. Production of TCR beta cDNA used approximately 0.55 ug total RNA together with a constant-region primer. Generation of the TCR beta libraries relied on three nested multiplex PCR rounds using slightly modified ARM-PCR. TRBV1-TRBV30 forward primers paired with a C-beta reverse primer were used in the first two PCR rounds, which ran roughly 9 cycles each. In TCRdb, the multiplex PCR reads were re-called with MiXCR into one record per CDR3 protein. This sample has approximately 73,000 distinct CDR3 sequences, with 60% to 80% found just once. Sequenced: liver tumor tissue from sampling region 4. Subset given: tumor region T4, right-lateral pole. Receptor source: a woman aged 60 to 75 with primary liver carcinoma and hepatitis B virus infection.

Turning to this clonotype: Since the CDR3 does not end with the conserved phenylalanine or tryptophan, this likely comes from a read error. The chain recombines TRBV11-3 with TRBJ2-3, with D tentatively TRBD2 (6 bases). V gave up 4 bases and J gave up 10 bases, with 12 bases separating them. The CDR3 sequence is 12 residues long. Looked up from germline, CDR1 is SGHNT and CDR2 is YENEEA. CDR3: CASSYGVAAQYY. The CDR3 nucleotides are TGTGCCAGCAGCTACGGAGTAGCGGCGCAGTATTAT.

In the case of this clonotype: One base away lies a much larger clone, so this may be a sequencing read error. This rearrangement joins TRBV13 to TRBJ1-1; 10 bases fit TRBD1. Trimming cost V 4 bases and J 3 bases; bases outside gene matches: 8. The germline V gene has CDR1 PRHDT and CDR2 FYEKMQ (reference sequence). The CDR3 totals 16 residues. Written as DNA, the CDR3 is TGTGCCAGCAGCTCAACATGGACAGGGGGAGACACTGAAGCTTTCTTT. Translation: CASSSTWTGGDTEAFF.

This clonotype was recorded at least ten times. The V gene is TRBV28, the J gene TRBJ1-5, with TRBD1 matching 8 bases. Germline CDR1 and CDR2: MDHEN and SYDVKM. CDR3 length: 16 residues. The ends lost 5 bases at V and 2 bases at J; junction bases unmatched: 8. In nucleotides, the CDR3 is TGTGCCAGCAGTGCCCTTAAGGGACAGGGCAATCAGCCCCAGCATTTT. It translates to CASSALKGQGNQPQHF.

Only a few counts were recorded for this clonotype. J is TRBJ2-1 and V is TRBV10-3; TRBD2 agrees at 7 bases. In germline, CDR1 is ENHRY, CDR2 SYGVKD. J was trimmed by 3 bases and V by 2 bases; bases with no gene match: 1. The CDR3 spans 14 residues. The CDR3 DNA is TGTGCCATCAGTGAGACTAGCGACTACAATGAGCAGTTCTTC. Protein sequence: CAISETSDYNEQFF.

This chain joins TRBV6-2 or TRBV6-3 and TRBJ2-2; D is undetermined. Looked up from germline, CDR1 is MNHEY and CDR2 is SVGEGT. The CDR3 loop spans 12 amino acids. V shed 9 bases and J shed 4 bases, with 9 bases lying between them. CDR3 sequence: CARSDPTGELFF. As DNA, the CDR3 is TGTGCCAGGAGCGATCCCACCGGGGAGCTGTTTTTT.

This clonotype was observed many times. The V and J genes are TRBV7-9 and TRBJ2-5, with D possibly being TRBD1 (5 bases). Germline V gene sequence: CDR1 SEHNR, CDR2 FQNEAQ (reference sequence). The germline V and J ends were trimmed by 4 bases and 1 base, with 13 bases remaining between them. The CDR3 is 15 residues long. The chain's CDR3 is CASSSTDPTQETQYF. DNA of the CDR3: TGTGCCAGCAGCTCGACAGACCCTACCCAAGAGACCCAGTACTTC.

For this clonotype: Relative to the germline gene, one junction end is altered; a read error may explain this. The rearrangement joins TRBV6-2 or TRBV6-3 to TRBJ2-1; TRBD2 matches at 8 bases. The CDR3 spans 15 residues. Germline V gene data show CDR1 as MNHEY and CDR2 as SVGEGT. CDR3 sequence (DNA): TGTGCCAGCAGCAGAATTGGTAGCGGGATCAATGAGCAATTCTTC. Its translation: CASSRIGSGINEQFF.

A remark on this clonotype: The junction shows a germline mismatch at one end, possibly a read error. V gene TRBV5-6 combines with J gene TRBJ2-3; TRBD1 matches at 8 bases. Germline V gene sequence: CDR1 SGHDT, CDR2 YYEEEE. This CDR3 has 16 amino acids. DNA of the CDR3: TGTGCCAGCAGCTTGAAGGGACAGGAGGTGACAGATATGCAGTATTTT. It encodes CASSLKGQEVTDMQYF.